These 2 T cell receptor beta chains were sequenced from one sample in a study of tumor-infiltrating lymphocytes in primary liver carcinoma (dated by TCRdb to the late 2010s). Without any cell sorting, total RNA and DNA were co-extracted from about 20-30 mg of bulk tissue using the AllPrep DNA/RNA mini kit. Sequencing relied on an Illumina HiSeq 2500. Using a constant-region primer and ProtoScript II reverse transcriptase, TCRbeta-specific cDNA was reverse-transcribed from 500 ng total RNA. Three nested multiplex PCR rounds, following a slightly modified ARM-PCR procedure, were used to build the TCRbeta libraries. The first two PCR rounds used multiplex TRBV1-TRBV30 forward primers with a Cbeta reverse primer, each for about 11 cycles. TCRdb passed the public sequencing reads through fastp at Q25 and MiXCR, retaining productive beta sequences. Each record represents a unique CDR3 protein, reported with the most common genes and DNA among its rows. The sample table contains about 120,000 distinct CDR3 sequences; only one count was recorded for less than 80% of them. Together, the top ten hold 9.3% of the sample.

Specimen: liver tumor tissue from sampling region 1. Read against the paper, the sample's cell subset or site label means: tumor region T1, superior pole. Receptor source: a woman aged 55-70 years with primary liver carcinoma and hepatitis B virus infection.

Of note for this clonotype: One end of the junction does not line up with germline, which may come from a read error. Written as DNA, the CDR3 is TGCGCCAGCAGCCAAGTCCCGGGACAGAGGGCGCGAGGGTCACGCCTCCACTTT. Translating it yields CASSQVPGQRARGSRLHF. The chain carries TRBV4-2 and TRBJ1-6; 7 bases agree with TRBD1. The CDR3 has 18 residues. Per the germline V gene, CDR1 is LGHNA and CDR2 is YNFKEQ.

This clonotype turned up a few times. This chain uses TRBV30 with TRBJ2-7, with D possibly TRBD1 on 6 matching bases. This CDR3 spans 16 amino acids. CDR1 and CDR2 (germline): GTSNPN, SVGIG (reference sequence). V was trimmed by 4 bases and J by 2 bases, leaving 21 bases between them. Written as DNA, the CDR3 is TGTGCCTGGAACCCAAACTCTCTGACAGGAGCCTACGAGCAGTACTTC. Amino acids: CAWNPNSLTGAYEQYF.